The present TCR beta chain was sequenced within a study of blood T cell repertoires in COVID-19. Study overall: Samples taken during acute and convalescent COVID-19 were collected in the United States, Italy and Spain. In each case, the material was cDNA or gDNA derived from T cells, B-cell-depleted T cells, or PBMCs.

As processed by the authors: Nucleated cell counts were estimated from reference gene primer amplification. Sequencing used immunoSEQ multiplex PCR; TCRdb keeps in-frame clones, though not all of them. V, J and clone size reflect that table, while D and trimming were determined from the DNA. This table has about 120,000 clones, more than 75% appearing once. Material: peripheral blood. The clonotype originates from a man in his sixties with acute or convalescent COVID-19.

The DNA for the CDR3 is TGTGCCAGCAGCTCAGGTGGGGGCGCGTACAATGAGCAGTTCTTC. Translated, it gives CASSSGGGAYNEQFF. The chain carries TRBV5-4 and TRBJ2-1; possibly TRBD1 for D (6 bases). Trimming stripped 3 bases from V and 4 bases from J, with 14 bases between. Germline V CDR1 and CDR2: SGHNT, YYREEE (reference sequence). This CDR3 is 15 amino acids long. Variable domain in full (rest from reference TRBV5-4 and TRBJ2-1): ETGVTQSPTHLIKTRGQQVTLRCSSQSGHNTVSWYQQALGQGPQFIFQYYREEENGRGNFPPRFSGLQFPNYSSELNVNALELDDSALYLCASSSGGGAYNEQFFGPGTRLTVL.